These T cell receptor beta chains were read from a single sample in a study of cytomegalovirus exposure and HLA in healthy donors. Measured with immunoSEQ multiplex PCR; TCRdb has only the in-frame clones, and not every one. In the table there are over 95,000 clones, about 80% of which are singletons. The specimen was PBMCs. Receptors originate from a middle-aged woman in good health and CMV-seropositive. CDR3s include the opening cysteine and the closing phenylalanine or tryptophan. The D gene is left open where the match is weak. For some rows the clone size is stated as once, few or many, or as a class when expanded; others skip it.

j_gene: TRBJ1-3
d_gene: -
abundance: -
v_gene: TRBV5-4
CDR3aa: CASSRDAGGPKGRTIYF
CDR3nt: TGTGCCAGCAGCCGGGACGCGGGGGGGCCCAAAGGAAGGACCATATATTTT

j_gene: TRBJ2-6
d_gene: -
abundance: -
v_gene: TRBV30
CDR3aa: CAWDRGSGANVLTF
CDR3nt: TGTGCCTGGGATAGGGGCTCTGGGGCCAACGTCCTGACTTTC

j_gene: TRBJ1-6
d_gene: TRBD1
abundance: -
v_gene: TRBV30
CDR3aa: CAWSLQGASPLHF
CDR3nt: TGTGCCTGGAGCTTACAGGGGGCTTCACCCCTCCACTTT

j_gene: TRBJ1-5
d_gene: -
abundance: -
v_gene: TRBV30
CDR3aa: CAWSGQGNQPQHF
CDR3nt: TGTGCCTGGAGTGGCCAGGGGAATCAGCCCCAGCATTTT

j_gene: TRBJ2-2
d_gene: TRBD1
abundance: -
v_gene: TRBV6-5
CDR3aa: CASTQGQASGELFF
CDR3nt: TGTGCCAGCACCCAAGGACAGGCGAGCGGGGAGCTGTTTTTT

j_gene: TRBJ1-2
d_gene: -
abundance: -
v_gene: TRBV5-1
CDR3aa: CASSLEWGPNYGYTF
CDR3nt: TGCGCCAGCAGCTTGGAATGGGGGCCTAACTATGGCTACACCTTC

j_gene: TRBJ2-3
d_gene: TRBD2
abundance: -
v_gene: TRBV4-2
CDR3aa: CASSQDRLAGNTDTQYF
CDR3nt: TGTGCCAGCAGCCAAGACCGACTAGCGGGGAACACAGATACGCAGTATTTT

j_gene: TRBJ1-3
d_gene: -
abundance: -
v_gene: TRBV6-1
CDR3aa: CASSEPGAGVNTIYF
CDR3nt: TGTGCCAGCAGTGAGCCAGGGGCTGGTGTAAACACCATATATTTT

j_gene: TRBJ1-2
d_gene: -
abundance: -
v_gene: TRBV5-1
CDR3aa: CASSLEGHNYGYTF
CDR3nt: TGCGCCAGCAGCTTGGAGGGGCACAACTATGGCTACACCTTC

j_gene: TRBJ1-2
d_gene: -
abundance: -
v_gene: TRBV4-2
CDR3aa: CASSQEVRRGYTF
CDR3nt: TGTGCCAGCAGCCAAGAGGTTCGGAGGGGCTACACCTTC

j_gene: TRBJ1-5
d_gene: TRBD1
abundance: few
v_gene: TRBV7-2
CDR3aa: CASSLVAGQDQPQHF
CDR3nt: TGTGCCAGCAGCTTAGTAGCTGGACAGGACCAGCCCCAGCATTTT

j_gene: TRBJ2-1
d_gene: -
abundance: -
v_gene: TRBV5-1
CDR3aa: CASSLTSSYNEQFF
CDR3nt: TGCGCCAGCAGCCTTACTTCCTCCTACAATGAGCAGTTCTTC

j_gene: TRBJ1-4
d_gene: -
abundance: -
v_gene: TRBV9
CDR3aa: CASSVGQINEKLFF
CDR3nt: TGTGCCAGCAGCGTAGGGCAGATCAATGAAAAACTGTTTTTT

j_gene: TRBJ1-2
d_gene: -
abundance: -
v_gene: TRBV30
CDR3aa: CAWNYLGYGYTF
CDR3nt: TGTGCCTGGAACTACCTCGGCTATGGCTACACCTTC

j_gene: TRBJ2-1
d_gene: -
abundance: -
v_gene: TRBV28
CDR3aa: CAILLPNEQFF
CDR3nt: TGTGCCATCCTCCTCCCCAATGAGCAGTTCTTC

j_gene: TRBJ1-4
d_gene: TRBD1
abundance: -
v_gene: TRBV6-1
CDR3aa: CASRDRGATNEKLLF
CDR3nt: TGTGCCAGCCGGGACAGGGGTGCAACTAATGAAAAACTGCTTTTT

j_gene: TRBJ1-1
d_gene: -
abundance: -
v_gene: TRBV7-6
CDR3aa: CASSSGLSNTEAFF
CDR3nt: TGTGCCAGCAGCTCGGGACTCTCGAACACTGAAGCTTTCTTT

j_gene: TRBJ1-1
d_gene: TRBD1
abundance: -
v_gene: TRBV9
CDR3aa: CASSVGGTGEAFF
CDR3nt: TGTGCCAGCAGCGTAGGCGGGACAGGGGAAGCTTTCTTT

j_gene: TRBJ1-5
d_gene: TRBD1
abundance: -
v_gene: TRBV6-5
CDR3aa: CASSGTGNQPQHF
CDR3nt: TGTGCCAGCAGTGGGACAGGGAATCAGCCCCAGCATTTT

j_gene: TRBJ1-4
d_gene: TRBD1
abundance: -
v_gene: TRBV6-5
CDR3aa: CASKGDRGNEKLFF
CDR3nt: TGTGCCAGCAAGGGGGACAGGGGTAATGAAAAACTGTTTTTT

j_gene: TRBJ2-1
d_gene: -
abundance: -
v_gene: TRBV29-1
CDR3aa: CSVEDGAGGEQFF
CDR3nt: TGCAGCGTTGAAGATGGCGCCGGGGGTGAGCAGTTCTTC

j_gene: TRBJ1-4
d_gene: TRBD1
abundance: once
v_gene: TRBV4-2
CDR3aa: CASSQGQGGHEKLFF
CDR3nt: TGTGCCAGCAGCCAAGGACAGGGTGGTCATGAAAAACTGTTTTTT

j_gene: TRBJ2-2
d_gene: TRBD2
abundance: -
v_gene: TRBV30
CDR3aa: CAWIPSGAPNTGELFF
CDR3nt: TGTGCCTGGATTCCTAGCGGGGCACCGAACACCGGGGAGCTGTTTTTT

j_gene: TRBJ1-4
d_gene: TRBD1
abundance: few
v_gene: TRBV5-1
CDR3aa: CASSPSPPGQINEKLFF
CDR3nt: TGCGCCAGCAGCCCATCCCCACCGGGACAGATTAATGAAAAACTGTTTTTT

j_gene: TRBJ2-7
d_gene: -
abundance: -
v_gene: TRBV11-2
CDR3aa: CASSLHLPTGASSYEQYF
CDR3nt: TGTGCCAGCAGCCTCCACTTACCGACAGGCGCGAGCTCCTACGAGCAGTACTTC

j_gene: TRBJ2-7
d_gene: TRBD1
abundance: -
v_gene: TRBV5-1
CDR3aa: CASSSDRVHEQYF
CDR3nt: TGCGCCAGCAGCTCCGACAGGGTCCACGAGCAGTACTTC

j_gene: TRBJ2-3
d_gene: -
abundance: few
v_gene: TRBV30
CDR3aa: CAWSPHTDTQYF
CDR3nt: TGTGCCTGGAGTCCACACACAGATACGCAGTATTTT

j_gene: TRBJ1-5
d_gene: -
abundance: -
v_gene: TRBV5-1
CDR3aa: CASSLGGQGNQPQHF
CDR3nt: TGCGCCAGCAGCTTGGGAGGGCAAGGCAATCAGCCCCAGCATTTT

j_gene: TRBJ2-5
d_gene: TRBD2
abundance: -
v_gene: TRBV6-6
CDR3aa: CASSPPGLAGEKTQYF
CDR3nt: TGTGCCAGCAGTCCACCGGGACTAGCGGGGGAGAAGACCCAGTACTTC

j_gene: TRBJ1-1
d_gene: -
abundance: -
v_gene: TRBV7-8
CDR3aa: CASSLASLNEAFF
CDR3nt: TGTGCCAGCAGCTTAGCCTCCCTTAATGAAGCTTTCTTT

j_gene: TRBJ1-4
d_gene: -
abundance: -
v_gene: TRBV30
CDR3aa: CAWSFPRREKLFF
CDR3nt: TGTGCCTGGAGTTTCCCTCGGAGGGAAAAACTGTTTTTT

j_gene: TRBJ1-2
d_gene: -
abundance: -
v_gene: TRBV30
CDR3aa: CAWSVLRSGYTF
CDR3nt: TGTGCCTGGAGTGTACTTAGGTCGGGGTACACCTTC

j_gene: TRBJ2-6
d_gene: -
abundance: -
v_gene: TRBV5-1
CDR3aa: CASSSTGHLQGANVLTF
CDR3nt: TGCGCCAGCAGCTCCACCGGACACCTTCAAGGGGCCAACGTCCTGACTTTC

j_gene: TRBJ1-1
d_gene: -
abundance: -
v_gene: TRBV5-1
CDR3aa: CASSFQMNTEAFF
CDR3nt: TGCGCCAGCAGCTTCCAGATGAACACTGAAGCTTTCTTT

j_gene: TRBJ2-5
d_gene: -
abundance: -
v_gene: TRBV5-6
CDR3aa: CASGEDRKETQYF
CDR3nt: TGTGCCAGCGGCGAGGACAGAAAAGAGACCCAGTACTTC

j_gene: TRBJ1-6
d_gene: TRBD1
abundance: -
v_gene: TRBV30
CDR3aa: CAWRPDRVPYNSPLHF
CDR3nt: TGTGCCTGGAGGCCGGACAGGGTCCCCTATAATTCACCCCTCCACTTT

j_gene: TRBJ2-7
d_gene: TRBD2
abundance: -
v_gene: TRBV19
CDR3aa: CASSLRVGLAVYEQYF
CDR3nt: TGTGCCAGTAGCCTAAGAGTGGGACTAGCCGTCTACGAGCAGTACTTC

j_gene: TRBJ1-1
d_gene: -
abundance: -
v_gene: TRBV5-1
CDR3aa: CASSFFGGGNTEAFF
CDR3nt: TGCGCCAGCAGCTTCTTTGGGGGGGGGAACACTGAAGCTTTCTTT

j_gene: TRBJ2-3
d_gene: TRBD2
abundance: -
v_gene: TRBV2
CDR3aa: CASSPLAGTNTQYF
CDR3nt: TGTGCCAGCAGTCCTCTAGCGGGGACTAATACGCAGTATTTT

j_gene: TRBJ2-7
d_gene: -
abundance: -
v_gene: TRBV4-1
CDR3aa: CASSHPGAPSYEQYF
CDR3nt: TGCGCCAGCAGCCACCCAGGGGCCCCCTCCTACGAGCAGTACTTC

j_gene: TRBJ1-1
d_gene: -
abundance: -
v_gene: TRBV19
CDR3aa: CASSMAIPGTEAFF
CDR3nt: TGTGCCAGTAGTATGGCGATTCCAGGGACTGAAGCTTTCTTT

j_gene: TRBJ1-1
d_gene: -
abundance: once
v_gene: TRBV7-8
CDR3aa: CASSIQSNTEAFF
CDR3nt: TGTGCCAGCAGCATCCAGTCTAACACTGAAGCTTTCTTT

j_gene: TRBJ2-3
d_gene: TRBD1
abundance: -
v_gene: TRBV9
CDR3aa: CASSARVRGQGPDTQYF
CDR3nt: TGTGCCAGCAGCGCCCGAGTAAGGGGACAGGGCCCAGATACGCAGTATTTT

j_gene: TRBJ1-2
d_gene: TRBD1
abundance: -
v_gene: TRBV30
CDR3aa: CAWSVGTGANYGYTF
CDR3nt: TGTGCCTGGAGTGTAGGGACAGGGGCTAACTATGGCTACACCTTC

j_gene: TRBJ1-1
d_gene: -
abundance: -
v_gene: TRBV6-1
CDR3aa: CASSSRRGAFF
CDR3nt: TGTGCCAGCAGTTCTCGACGGGGGGCTTTCTTT

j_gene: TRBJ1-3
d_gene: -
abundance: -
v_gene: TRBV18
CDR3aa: CASSPGSSGNTIYF
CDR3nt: TGTGCCAGCTCACCCGGGAGCTCTGGAAACACCATATATTTT

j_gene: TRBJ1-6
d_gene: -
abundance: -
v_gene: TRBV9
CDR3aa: CASSDRGDSYNSPLHF
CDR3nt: TGTGCCAGCAGCGACCGGGGGGACTCCTATAATTCACCCCTCCACTTT

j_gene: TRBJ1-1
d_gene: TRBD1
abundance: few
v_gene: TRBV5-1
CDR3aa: CASSWTGPHTEAFF
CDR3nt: TGCGCCAGCAGCTGGACAGGGCCGCACACTGAAGCTTTCTTT

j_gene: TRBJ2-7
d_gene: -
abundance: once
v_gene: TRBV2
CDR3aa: CASSPIHEQYF
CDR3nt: TGTGCCAGCAGTCCAATCCACGAGCAGTACTTC

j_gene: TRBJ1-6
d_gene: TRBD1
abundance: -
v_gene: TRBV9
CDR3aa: CASSAQGNSPLHF
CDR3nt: TGTGCCAGCAGCGCACAGGGGAATTCACCCCTCCACTTT

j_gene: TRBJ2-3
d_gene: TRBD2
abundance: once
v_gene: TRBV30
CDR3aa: CAWSVLPSGFTDTQYF
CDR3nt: TGTGCCTGGAGTGTTCTTCCTAGCGGGTTCACAGATACGCAGTATTTT

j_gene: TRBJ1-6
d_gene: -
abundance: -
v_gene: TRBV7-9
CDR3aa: CASCLAQSNNSPLHF
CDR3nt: TGTGCCAGTTGTCTGGCCCAATCCAATAATTCACCCCTCCACTTT

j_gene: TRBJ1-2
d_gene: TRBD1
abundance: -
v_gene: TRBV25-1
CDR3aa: CASRGQGKYGYTF
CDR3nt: TGTGCCAGCAGGGGACAGGGAAAGTATGGCTACACCTTC

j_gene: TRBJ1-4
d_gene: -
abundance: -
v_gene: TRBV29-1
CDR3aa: CSATGPNEKLFF
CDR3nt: TGCAGCGCAACAGGACCGAATGAAAAACTGTTTTTT

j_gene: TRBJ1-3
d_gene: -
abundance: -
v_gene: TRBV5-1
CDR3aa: CASSLQTEIGNTIYF
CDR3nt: TGCGCCAGCAGCCTCCAGACAGAGATTGGAAACACCATATATTTT